These 9 T cell receptor beta chains originate from one sample sequenced in a study of blood T cell repertoires in COVID-19. Sequenced by immunoSEQ multiplex PCR; TCRdb stores in-frame clones only, minus some. The table records about 340,000 clones, roughly 86% of them present only once. The sample taken for sequencing was peripheral blood. These receptors originate from a woman between 65 and 79 years old with COVID-19, enrolled during active disease.

J is TRBJ2-3 and V is TRBV7-6; TRBD2 aligns across 9 bases. V shed 2 bases and J 6 bases; nucleotides not matched to a gene: 9. The CDR3 is 16 residues long. CDR1 and CDR2 (germline): SGHVS, FNYEAQ. CDR3 amino acids: CASSLRTSAGRDTQYF. As DNA, the CDR3 is TGTGCCAGCAGCTTAAGGACTAGCGCCGGCCGTGATACGCAGTATTTT.

A single count supports this clone. The chain has TRBV7-9 and TRBJ2-7; tentatively, D is TRBD2 (5 bases). Germline CDR1 is SEHNR and CDR2 is FQNEAQ (reference sequence). With 5 bases removed from V and 2 bases from J, the gap between germline ends came to 10 bases. The CDR3 loop spans 13 amino acids. The CDR3 loop is CASSLSGAYEQYF. In DNA form, the CDR3 reads TGTGCCAGCAGCCTTTCCGGGGCCTACGAGCAGTACTTC.

As to this clone: Other DNA sequences in the sample encode the same CDR3. The chain is built from TRBV24-1 and TRBJ1-2; TRBD1 agrees at 8 bases. Per germline, CDR1 KGHDR and CDR2 SFDVKD. V lost 5 bases, J lost 2 bases, and 0 bases stayed unmatched. The CDR3 consists of 13 residues. CDR3 loop: CATSGQGNYGYTF. The CDR3 region has the DNA TGTGCCACCAGTGGACAGGGGAACTATGGCTACACCTTC.

The J gene is TRBJ1-2, the V gene TRBV7-9; 11 bases are shared with TRBD1. The CDR3 length is 15 residues. Germline-derived CDR1 and CDR2 are SEHNR and FQNEAQ (reference sequence). With V trimmed by 3 bases and J by 4 bases, 4 bases remained unmatched. In DNA form, the CDR3 reads TGTGCCAGCAGCTTCGGACAGGGGGCATTCTATGGCTACACCTTC. As protein: CASSFGQGAFYGYTF. Combining the CDR3 with reference TRBV7-9 and TRBJ1-2 gives the whole variable domain DTGVSQNPRHKITKRGQNVTFRCDPISEHNRLYWYRQTLGQGPEFLTYFQNEAQLEKSRLLSDRFSAERPKGSFSTLEIQRTEQGDSAMYLCASSFGQGAFYGYTFGSGTRLTVV.

The gene calls are TRBV5-4 and TRBJ1-1; 8 positions match TRBD1. The CDR3 is made up of 14 amino acids. The germline CDR1 and CDR2 sequences are SGHNT and YYREEE (reference sequence). After removal of 2 bases from V and 0 bases from J, the junction contained 0 bases not matched to a gene. This chain's CDR3 is CASSLQGVNTEAFF. For the CDR3, the DNA is TGTGCCAGCAGCTTACAGGGGGTGAACACTGAAGCTTTCTTT.

The CDR3 spells CASSQGSGGRVDYNYGYTF. The DNA of the CDR3 is TGCGCCAGCAGCCAAGGGTCAGGTGGCAGGGTGGATTATAACTATGGCTACACCTTC. The chain uses TRBV4-1 and TRBJ1-2; possibly TRBD1 for D (5 bases). Germline CDR1 and CDR2: MGHRA and YSYEKL. The CDR3 extends over 19 amino acids. V was clipped by 1 base and J by 1 base, with 22 bases between them.

This chain uses TRBV6-5 with TRBJ1-3, with D unresolved. Germline CDR1 is MNHEY and CDR2 is SVGAGI. The CDR3 is 15 residues long. V lost 5 bases and J 0 bases, leaving 11 bases between the germline ends. CDR3 in DNA: TGTGCCAGCAGTCTCGACGGGTTCTCTGGAAACACCATATATTTT. It translates to CASSLDGFSGNTIYF.

The chain has TRBV9 and TRBJ2-2, with D possibly being TRBD1 (8 bases). V was shortened by 3 bases and J by 2 bases, with 14 bases between the two germline ends. Germline V gene sequence: CDR1 SGDLS, CDR2 YYNGEE. The CDR3 spans 16 residues. CDR3 in amino acids: CASSAGGQANTGELFF. CDR3 nucleotide sequence: TGTGCCAGCAGCGCGGGGGGACAGGCTAACACCGGGGAGCTGTTTTTT. Full variable domain (outside the CDR3, taken from reference TRBV9 and TRBJ2-2): DSGVTQTPKHLITATGQRVTLRCSPRSGDLSVYWYQQSLDQGLQFLIQYYNGEERAKGNILERFSAQQFPDLHSELNLSSLELGDSALYFCASSAGGQANTGELFFGEGSRLTVL.

J is TRBJ1-1 and V is TRBV18; D might be TRBD1 (6 bases). This CDR3 has 15 amino acids. From germline, CDR1 is KGHSH and CDR2 LQKENI. V shed 3 bases and J shed 2 bases, with 13 bases lying between them. The CDR3 DNA is TGTGCCAGCTCACCTGTGGCAGGGGTTAACACTGAAGCTTTCTTT. Its translation is CASSPVAGVNTEAFF.